The rows below give T cell receptor beta chains drawn from one sample of a study of T cell responses to AZD1222 COVID-19 vaccine. The method was immunoSEQ multiplex PCR; TCRdb's version includes in-frame clones alone and lacks a portion of them. This sample has about 110,000 clones, with roughly 90% found just once. The starting material was peripheral blood, obtained 28 days after the second AZD1222 dose. Every receptor here comes from an adult who received the AZD1222 COVID-19 vaccine. Each CDR3 is given with its conserved first and last residue. The D gene is left open where the match is weak. The size of a clone is reported for some rows only, either as once, few or many, or as a class for expanded clones.

TRBD1 | - | TRBJ2-1 | TRBV28 | TGTGCCAGCAGTTTAGGGGACAGAGAGTTCTTC | CASSLGDREFF
- | - | TRBJ1-6 | TRBV19 | TGTGCCAGTAGTATGGTGTGGTCCTATAATTCACCCCTCCACTTT | CASSMVWSYNSPLHF
- | - | TRBJ2-3 | TRBV5-1 | TGCGCCAGCAGCCCATACAGGGCAGATACGCAGTATTTT | CASSPYRADTQYF
- | - | TRBJ1-6 | TRBV27 | TGTGCCAGCAGTTTATCGTGGGTGCAGAGTTCACCCCTCCACTTT | CASSLSWVQSSPLHF
- | once | TRBJ1-1 | TRBV6-2/TRBV6-3 | TGTGCCAGCAGTTGGACGGGAGGCCGGGTTGAAGCTTTCTTT | CASSWTGGRVEAFF
- | - | TRBJ1-3 | TRBV28 | TGTGCCAGCAGTTCAGTAGCGCGCGCTACTGGAAACACCATATATTTT | CASSSVARATGNTIYF
TRBD2 | - | TRBJ2-5 | TRBV6-6 | TGTGCCAGCAGCAAAGGACTAGCGGGAAGAGAGACCCAGTACTTC | CASSKGLAGRETQYF
- | - | TRBJ1-5 | TRBV9 | TGTGCCAGCAGCGTAGGCGAGGGGTTTGGCAATCAGCCCCAGCATTTT | CASSVGEGFGNQPQHF
TRBD1 | - | TRBJ1-2 | TRBV19 | TGTGCCAGTAGTACTGCGGGGACAGGGGTCTATGGCTACACCTTC | CASSTAGTGVYGYTF
- | - | TRBJ1-1 | TRBV11-3 | TGTGCCAGCAGCTTGGGACCGAACACTGAAGCTTTCTTT | CASSLGPNTEAFF
- | once | TRBJ1-1 | TRBV23-1 | TGCGTCGATCAGCGCTTAGGCAGTTTGACGAACACTGAAGCTTTCTTT | CVDQRLGSLTNTEAFF
TRBD2 | - | TRBJ2-1 | TRBV29-1 | TGCAGCGTTGAAGATAGCCTAGCGGACAATGAGCAGTTCTTC | CSVEDSLADNEQFF
TRBD1 | - | TRBJ2-7 | TRBV6-5 | TGTGCCAGCAGGGGACAGGGGGCGACCTACGAGCAGTACTTC | CASRGQGATYEQYF
- | - | TRBJ1-2 | TRBV27 | TGTGCCAGCAAGGAGGCAGGAAAGGCATCCGGCTACACCTTC | CASKEAGKASGYTF
TRBD2 | few | TRBJ2-3 | TRBV6-4 | TGTGCCAGCAGTGACTCGGCTAGCGGGGGCACAGATACGCAGTATTTT | CASSDSASGGTDTQYF
TRBD1 | - | TRBJ1-2 | TRBV16 | TGTGCCAGCAGTCACAGGGGTAACGATGGCTACACCTTC | CASSHRGNDGYTF
- | - | TRBJ1-1 | TRBV6-1 | TGTGCCAGCAGTGACCAGAGCAGGACTGAAGCTTTCTTT | CASSDQSRTEAFF
- | - | TRBJ2-1 | TRBV6-1 | TGTGCCAGCAGTGACCGCAGGGGTGAGCAGTTCTTC | CASSDRRGEQFF
- | few | TRBJ2-3 | TRBV6-2/TRBV6-3 | TGTGCCAGCAGTTACTCAGTAGATCCTAGCACAGATACGCAGTATTTT | CASSYSVDPSTDTQYF
- | few | TRBJ2-2 | TRBV19 | TGTGCCAGTATTAAAGGGTCTGGGCGAAGTGGCACCGGGGAGCTGTTTTTT | CASIKGSGRSGTGELFF
TRBD2 | - | TRBJ2-7 | TRBV5-1 | TGCGCCAGCAGCTTGGATACTAGCGGGAGGGCCTACGAGCAGTACTTC | CASSLDTSGRAYEQYF
- | - | TRBJ2-5 | TRBV19 | TGTGCCTGCTGGGGAGCCCAGTACTTC | CACWGAQYF
- | - | TRBJ1-6 | TRBV18 | TGTGCCAGCTCCCCCCTGCCCGGCTCCTATAATTCACCCCTCCACTTT | CASSPLPGSYNSPLHF
TRBD2 | - | TRBJ2-1 | TRBV6-4 | TGTGCCAGCAGTGACGGACTAGCGGGAGGGCATGAGCAGTTCTTC | CASSDGLAGGHEQFF
- | - | TRBJ1-3 | TRBV5-4 | TGTGCCAGCAGCGCGGGAACAGGTCTCTCTGGAAACACCATATATTTT | CASSAGTGLSGNTIYF
- | - | TRBJ1-2 | TRBV11-2 | TGTGCCAGCAGCCAGACAGCTAACTATGGCTACACCTTC | CASSQTANYGYTF
TRBD1 | - | TRBJ1-4 | TRBV13 | TGTGCCAGCAGCATACAGGGGTTGCGGGAAAAACTGTTTTTT | CASSIQGLREKLFF
TRBD1 | - | TRBJ1-5 | TRBV30 | TGTGCCTGGAGTTTAGGGGGCGGTCAGCCCCAGCATTTT | CAWSLGGGQPQHF
- | few | TRBJ1-2 | TRBV6-5 | TGTGCCAGCACTGTAACAGAATATGGCTACACCTTC | CASTVTEYGYTF
- | - | TRBJ2-3 | TRBV18 | TGTGCCAGCTCACCACCCGGGGTAGATACGCAGTATTTT | CASSPPGVDTQYF
- | - | TRBJ1-5 | TRBV28 | TGTGCCAGCAGTTCCCGGACTGGTCTATCGGTAAATCAGCCCCAGCATTTT | CASSSRTGLSVNQPQHF
- | - | TRBJ1-1 | TRBV6-5 | TGTGCCAGCAGTTACTCCGGACCACCTGAAGCTTTCTTT | CASSYSGPPEAFF
- | - | TRBJ1-5 | TRBV5-5 | TGTGCCAGCAGCTTGCAGAGGAATCAGCCCCAGCATTTT | CASSLQRNQPQHF
- | - | TRBJ1-1 | TRBV19 | TGTGCCAGTACCGCCGAGGGGCCCACTGAAGCTTTCTTT | CASTAEGPTEAFF
- | - | TRBJ1-1 | TRBV12-3/TRBV12-4 | TGTGCCAGCAGTTTCGGGAGGTCTGAAGCTTTCTTT | CASSFGRSEAFF
- | - | TRBJ1-2 | TRBV7-9 | TGTGCCAGCAGCTCTAACGACAGGAGCTATGGCTACACCTTC | CASSSNDRSYGYTF
- | - | TRBJ2-1 | TRBV2 | TGTGCCAGCAGACCAGGGGGGGTAAATGAGCAGTTCTTC | CASRPGGVNEQFF
TRBD1 | once | TRBJ1-5 | TRBV6-5 | TGTGCCAGCAGTCCTGACAGGGCGGTAAATCAGCCCCAGCATTTT | CASSPDRAVNQPQHF
- | - | TRBJ2-1 | TRBV5-1 | TGCGCCAGCAGCTCTGTCGGAGTAGCGGAGGACAATGAGCAGTTCTTC | CASSSVGVAEDNEQFF
- | - | TRBJ1-3 | TRBV7-8 | TGTGCCAGCAGCTTTTCTGGAAACACCATATATTTT | CASSFSGNTIYF
- | - | TRBJ1-4 | TRBV7-8 | TGTGCCAGCAGCTTAGGGGCAAGGAGTGAAAAACTGTTTTTT | CASSLGARSEKLFF
- | once | TRBJ1-1 | TRBV5-1 | TGCGCCAGCAGCTTGGCAGGGTTGGTACACACTGAAGCTTTCTTT | CASSLAGLVHTEAFF
- | - | TRBJ1-1 | TRBV10-1 | TGCGCCAGCAGTTACAGATCTTCTGAAGCTTTCTTT | CASSYRSSEAFF
- | - | TRBJ2-2 | TRBV3-1/TRBV3-2 | TGTGCCAGCAGCCAAGTTGCGGGGGCGGCCGGGGAGCTGTTTTTT | CASSQVAGAAGELFF
- | - | TRBJ1-3 | TRBV10-3 | TGTGCCATCAGTGAGTCAGTCAGCTCTGGAAACACCATATATTTT | CAISESVSSGNTIYF
- | - | TRBJ2-6 | TRBV28 | TGTGCCAGCAGTTCGCCCGGGTCCAACGTCCTGACTTTC | CASSSPGSNVLTF